The present entry profiles one T cell receptor (beta chain) with its context. No antigen is known for it. No much larger clonotype is one base removed from it; base qualities were not supplied. This record comes from a study of Ad26.COV2.S vaccination and SARS-CoV-2 variants (dated by TCRdb to the early 2020s). General notes on the study: Donors in the vaccine arm were drawn from COV1001, a multicentre, randomized, double-blind, placebo-controlled phase I-IIa trial testing Ad26.COV2.S in healthy adults. Ad26.COV2.S was administered intramuscularly at a dose of 5x10^10 or 1x10^11 viral particles, either as one shot or as two shots given 56 days apart. TCRbeta repertoire sequencing served as the tool for gauging how specific and how broad the SARS-CoV-2-reactive T cell receptors were following Ad26.COV2.S vaccination. A total of roughly 32 samples were included in the TCR-sequenced set, comprising around 19 Ad26.COV2.S vaccine recipients, 5 placebo recipients and 8 SARS-CoV-2 convalescent individuals. Trial participants were randomized into five groups of five: low-dose or high-dose Ad26.COV2.S given once or twice, or placebo on both occasions. Investigators did not know the trial group allocation while performing experiments and assessing outcomes. Study-level results and caveats: Vaccine and placebo recipients had comparable non-spike TCR breadth, which fits with the vaccine containing only spike. The authors noted that the TCR breadth and depth analyses may have underestimated total T cell responses. The study was not powered for comparison of responses between vaccine doses or regimens. Compared with placebo recipients, Ad26.COV2.S recipients showed higher spike-specific TCR breadth (P = 0.0014). After vaccination, substantial breadth of spike-specific CD8+ and CD4+ T cell responses was reported.

The sample's treatment or condition, from its label and the paper: roughly 20 received Ad26.COV2.S at low or high dose, single or two shots; 5 received placebo; per-sample allocation not given. Repertoires of vaccine and placebo recipients were sequenced from samples taken on day 63 after the first injection. Cohort 1b enrolled around 24 adults aged 18-55 years at a single site in Boston, USA, between 29 July and 7 August 2020. As a vaccine, Ad26.COV2.S was a replication-incompetent adenovirus type 26 vector that expressed a prefusion-stabilized SARS-CoV-2 spike protein derived from the original Wuhan strain. The immunoSEQ Assay was the method used to sequence TCRbeta CDR3 regions. After extraction, genomic DNA underwent amplification by bias-controlled multiplex PCR, followed by high-throughput sequencing. Regarding the original processing steps: Collapsing and filtering of sequences were performed to quantify the absolute abundance of each unique TCRbeta CDR3 region. Usable DNA was measured by amplifying reference genes present in all nucleated cells, and TCRbeta template counts were normalized to that usable DNA to estimate T cell fraction. Repertoire TCRs were annotated as SARS-CoV-2-specific by exact matching of V gene, CDR3 amino acid sequence and J gene to a known reactive TCR set. The reference SARS-CoV-2 TCR set was obtained from MIRA and was filtered for enrichment in COVID-19-positive ImmuneCODE repertoires, whereby public or cross-reactive TCRs were removed. Based on the MIRA antigens, annotated TCRs were further analysed at the level of specific ORF or position within ORF. Breadth was defined as annotated unique rearrangements over total unique productive rearrangements; depth was the summed frequency of those rearrangements. Two-sided Wilcoxon rank-sum tests were applied when comparing TCR breadth between groups. This immuneACCESS table, as held by TCRdb, lists in-frame sequences with V and J called but not all clones. Of the missing ones, under half trace to an unresolved V gene in checked studies; the others have no known cause. V and J calls and clone size are as listed in that table; D and trimming were resolved from the DNA. Within this sample are about 220,000 clones, with around 89% of them counted one time only. In total, the top ten clones hold about 10% of the sample.

The CDR3 covers 15 residues, taking in both the cysteine and the phenylalanine. The only DNA kept is the CDR3, 45 bases in frame from the first base. CDR1 and CDR2, per the germline V gene (reference sequence), are LNHDA and SQIVND. V is reduced by 7 bases and J by 4 bases, leaving a spacing of 17 bases between them. This chain joins TRBV19 to TRBJ2-1; the D gene lacks a confident call. The material was peripheral blood, obtained in a trial of Ad26.COV2.S vaccine versus placebo. The TCR sequence derives from a person aged 18-65 years who received the Ad26.COV2.S COVID-19 vaccine or a placebo. At the DNA level, the sequence is TGTGCCAGTAAACCGGGTTCGACGAGTTACAATGAGCAGTTCTTC. It translates as CASKPGSTSYNEQFF.